The sequence of this TCR beta chain was determined in a study of blood T cell repertoires in COVID-19. Study as a whole: The cDNA or gDNA used as material had been derived from T cells, B-cell-depleted T cells, or PBMCs.

Assay used: immunoSEQ multiplex PCR; TCRdb lists only in-frame clones, some missing. The sample comprises nearly 50,000 clones, about 85% of which are singletons, and 5% rests with the top ten. A single count supports this clone. V was clipped by 8 bases and J by 8 bases; unmatched bases: 13. CDR1 is SNHLY and CDR2 is FYNNEI in the germline V gene. CDR3 length: 15 residues. The receptor's source is a man in his forties with active COVID-19. What was sequenced was peripheral blood. This chain links TRBV2 with TRBJ2-1; 9 bases match TRBD2. The DNA of the CDR3 is TGTGCCAGCGACTTTAGCGGGAGCGGGATGGATGAGCAGTTCTTC. Residues: CASDFSGSGMDEQFF.